This T cell receptor beta chain derives from a study of T-cell memory formation after mild COVID-19. TCR alpha and TCR beta cDNA libraries carrying sample barcodes and UMIs came from 5'RACE with constant-segment primers. In TCRdb, the 5' RACE reads were re-called with MiXCR into one record per CDR3 protein. The table records approximately 400,000 distinct CDR3 sequences, more than 20% of them present only once. The source of this sequence is an adult woman who had mild COVID-19 (a few samples of this study predate the infection). Cell type and time point are not known. Sequenced sample: PBMCs or a T cell subset sorted from them (not recorded which).

The CDR3 sequence is CATSRDRVGNEKLFF. The CDR3 bases are TGTGCCACCAGCAGAGACAGGGTGGGGAATGAAAAACTGTTTTTT. The chain links TRBV15 to TRBJ1-4; D may be TRBD1 (5 bases). V dropped 0 bases and J dropped 5 bases, with 10 bases sitting between them. Per the germline V gene, CDR1 is LNHNV and CDR2 is YYDKDF (reference sequence). This CDR3 comprises 15 residues.